These T cell receptor beta chains were read from a single sample in a study of Tregs in tolerant kidney transplant recipients. Libraries were prepared by immunoSEQ multiplex PCR; TCRdb keeps only in-frame clonotypes and omits some of them. The table has about 44,000 clones, around 95% seen once; the top ten hold more than 0.35%. Their recognized antigens are unknown. Sequencing used Tregs from blood cultured with allogeneic cells. The receptors derive from a human donor in good health. Each CDR3 is given with its conserved first and last residue. Each record gives: D gene, clone size, V gene, J gene, CDR3 DNA, CDR3 protein. A D gene is named only where the DNA matches it firmly. Clone size is not always given. Where it is, it says once, few, many or a class for expanded clones.

>-|-|TRBV7-3|TRBJ2-1
TGTGCCAGCAGCTTAGGAAATGAGCAGTTCTTC
CASSLGNEQFF
>-|-|TRBV7-8|TRBJ1-5
TGTGCCAGCAGCTTAAAAGGATATAGCAATCAGCCCCAGCATTTT
CASSLKGYSNQPQHF
>-|-|TRBV5-1|TRBJ1-4
TGCGCCAGCAGCTTGTTGTACAGGGAGGATGAAAAACTGTTTTTT
CASSLLYREDEKLFF
>TRBD2|-|TRBV19|TRBJ2-1
TGTGCCAGTAGTATTTCCCTTCAAGCCGGACTAGCGGGAGAGCAGTTCTTC
CASSISLQAGLAGEQFF
>-|-|TRBV5-4|TRBJ1-2
TGTGCCAGCAGTGACTCTCCCCAAATTGGCTATGGCTACACCTTC
CASSDSPQIGYGYTF
>-|-|TRBV6-1|TRBJ2-1
TGTGCCAGCATTGGCCTCTACAATGAGCAGTTCTTC
CASIGLYNEQFF
>-|-|TRBV7-8|TRBJ1-3
TGTGCCAGCAGCTTAGCCGGGGTGGGAGGAAACACCATATATTTT
CASSLAGVGGNTIYF
>TRBD1|-|TRBV6-1|TRBJ2-7
TGTGCCAGCAGTGGGAGGACAGGGGGCATCCACGAGCAGTACTTC
CASSGRTGGIHEQYF
>TRBD1|-|TRBV5-1|TRBJ2-3
TGCGCCAGCAGCTTGCGCCGGGACAGTCTTCTCACAGATACGCAGTATTTT
CASSLRRDSLLTDTQYF
>-|-|TRBV7-3|TRBJ2-1
TGTGCCAGCAGCCCGCCGGGGGGCTACAATGGGCAGTTCTTC
CASSPPGGYNGQFF
>-|-|TRBV5-1|TRBJ1-1
TGCGCCAGCTCTTCTGGGGCGCTGAACACTGAAGCTTTCTTT
CASSSGALNTEAFF
>-|-|TRBV5-1|TRBJ1-1
TGCGCCAGCAGCCCGGGGGCTCTCACTGAAGCTTTCTTT
CASSPGALTEAFF
>-|-|TRBV6-6|TRBJ1-6
TGTGCCAGCAGTTCCGCCGGCTTCTCACCCCTCCACTTT
CASSSAGFSPLHF
>TRBD1|-|TRBV19|TRBJ2-2
TGTGCCAGTAGTGGGACAGGGCACACCGGGGAGCTGTTTTTT
CASSGTGHTGELFF
>-|-|TRBV4-1|TRBJ2-1
TGCGCCAGCAGCCAAGAACCCTGGACACACAATGAGCAGTTCTTC
CASSQEPWTHNEQFF
>-|-|TRBV12-5|TRBJ1-1
TGTGCTAGTGGTTTGGTACTAGGAGGGGACACTGAAGCTTTCTTT
CASGLVLGGDTEAFF
>TRBD2|-|TRBV5-4|TRBJ2-1
TGTGCCAGCAGCGCCGGCGGGACTAGCGGGGTTGCTCAGTTCTTC
CASSAGGTSGVAQFF
>-|-|TRBV23-1|TRBJ1-2
TGCGCCAGCGGATACGGTTTCTTC
CASGYGFF
>-|-|TRBV10-3|TRBJ1-2
TGTGCCATCAGTGAGCCATTCCAGGATCATAGAGGCTACACCTTC
CAISEPFQDHRGYTF
>-|-|TRBV5-6|TRBJ1-2
TGTGCCAGCAGCTTTCCCGCAGGGGCTAACTATGGCTACACCTTC
CASSFPAGANYGYTF
>TRBD2|-|TRBV18|TRBJ2-1
TGTGCCAGCTCACCTCCAGGACTAGCGGGAGGGACTGAGCAGTTCTTC
CASSPPGLAGGTEQFF
>-|-|TRBV18|TRBJ1-1
TGTGCCAGCTATAAGGGAGGATGGGTCGAGACTGAAGCTTTCTTT
CASYKGGWVETEAFF
>TRBD1|-|TRBV7-8|TRBJ2-7
TGTGCCAGCAGCCCGAACCCGACAGGGAAGTACTTC
CASSPNPTGKYF
>-|-|TRBV5-1|TRBJ1-6
TGCGCCAGCAGTTTTGAACAGGAAAATTCACCCCTCCACTTT
CASSFEQENSPLHF
>TRBD1|-|TRBV7-9|TRBJ1-6
TGTGCCAGCGCGGCGGGGACAGGGTATAATTCACCCCTCCACTTT
CASAAGTGYNSPLHF
>-|-|TRBV6-5|TRBJ2-2
TGTGCCATTTCGACGGGACCCCCGAACACCGGGGAGCTGTTTTTT
CAISTGPPNTGELFF
>-|-|TRBV11-2|TRBJ1-1
TGTGCCAGCAGCTTCGGGGACACTGAAGCTTTCTTT
CASSFGDTEAFF
>-|once|TRBV5-1|TRBJ1-4
TGCGCCAGCAGCGGCTCCGGATCAACTAATGAAAAACTGTTTTTT
CASSGSGSTNEKLFF
>-|-|TRBV18|TRBJ2-2
TGTGCCAGCTCACCAACCGGCTACGCGAACACCGGGGAGCTGTTTTTT
CASSPTGYANTGELFF
>-|few|TRBV30|TRBJ1-3
TGTGCTTGGAAAAGACGGTCTGGAAACACCATATATTTT
CAWKRRSGNTIYF
>TRBD1|-|TRBV6-1|TRBJ2-3
TGTGCCAGCAGACTCGGGACAGCCACAGATACGCAGTATTTT
CASRLGTATDTQYF
>TRBD1|once|TRBV29-1|TRBJ1-2
TGCAGCGCTGGGACAGGGGGCAAAACTAACTATGGCTACACCTTC
CSAGTGGKTNYGYTF
>TRBD1|-|TRBV5-1|TRBJ1-4
TGCGCCAGCAGCCGCCGGACAGGGCCTAATGAAAAACTGTTTTTT
CASSRRTGPNEKLFF
>TRBD1|-|TRBV6-5|TRBJ1-1
TGTGCCAGCCGTATACGACAGGGTGTCACTGAAGCTTTCTTT
CASRIRQGVTEAFF
>-|-|TRBV12-5|TRBJ2-5
TGTGCTAGTGGTTTGGGGGGTTCGGAGACCCAGTACTTC
CASGLGGSETQYF
>-|-|TRBV5-1|TRBJ2-5
TGCGCCAGCAGCTTGGCGGGGGCCCAAGAGACCCAGTACTTC
CASSLAGAQETQYF
>-|-|TRBV7-8|TRBJ1-1
TGTGCCAGCAGCTTAGGCAAGCCGATCACCACTGAAGCTTTCTTT
CASSLGKPITTEAFF
>TRBD1|once|TRBV2|TRBJ1-3
TGTGCCACAGGGGGCGATGGAAACACCATATATTTT
CATGGDGNTIYF
>TRBD2|-|TRBV11-2|TRBJ2-7
TGTGCCAGCAGCTCCAAGAGCGGGGTAATCTCCTACGAGCAGTACTTC
CASSSKSGVISYEQYF
>TRBD2|-|TRBV5-1|TRBJ2-5
TGCGCCAGCAGCTTGGTGCTAGCGGGGCAAGAGACCCAGTACTTC
CASSLVLAGQETQYF
>-|-|TRBV19|TRBJ1-4
TGTGCCAGTAGTCAAGGGGGTTTTAATGAAAAACTGTTTTTT
CASSQGGFNEKLFF
>-|-|TRBV7-8|TRBJ2-1
TGTGCCAGCAGCATGGGGACCTACAATGAGCAGTTCTTC
CASSMGTYNEQFF
>-|-|TRBV6-5|TRBJ2-1
TGTGCCAGCAGGACAAGCTTAGGTTCCTACAATGAGCAGTTCTTC
CASRTSLGSYNEQFF
>-|-|TRBV5-1|TRBJ2-7
TGCGCCAGCAGCTTGATGGTTTCGAGCTCCTACGAGCAGTACTTC
CASSLMVSSSYEQYF
>TRBD1|-|TRBV7-2|TRBJ1-2
TGTGCCAGCAGCTCGGGACAGGTACAAGGCTACACCTTC
CASSSGQVQGYTF
>-|-|TRBV2|TRBJ1-4
TGTGCCAGCAGTGAAACTGAAATTCAGGTGTGGAAACTGTTTTTT
CASSETEIQVWKLFF
>-|-|TRBV5-6|TRBJ2-5
TGTGCCAGCAGCTTCTCCGGGACCCAAGAGACCCAGTACTTC
CASSFSGTQETQYF
>-|-|TRBV9|TRBJ2-2
TGTGCCAGCAGCGTAGATGAGGGAGTCACCGGGGAGCTGTTTTTT
CASSVDEGVTGELFF
>TRBD1|-|TRBV27|TRBJ2-7
TGTGCCAGCAATGCCCCGGGACAGACCTACGAGCAGTACTTC
CASNAPGQTYEQYF
>-|-|TRBV6-6|TRBJ2-2
TGTGCCAGCAGTTACGGGCCCACCGGGGAGCTGTTTTTT
CASSYGPTGELFF
>-|-|TRBV6-6|TRBJ1-1
TGTGCCAGCAGTTATCGCCCCGGGTTTAACACTGAAGCTTTCTTT
CASSYRPGFNTEAFF
>-|-|TRBV9|TRBJ1-3
TGTGCCAGCAGCGGACGGCTTCGTGACTCTGGAAACACCATATATTTT
CASSGRLRDSGNTIYF
>-|-|TRBV18|TRBJ2-5
TGTGCCAGCTCACCACCGGCGGGCCGAAAGTACCAAGAGACCCAGTACTTC
CASSPPAGRKYQETQYF
>-|-|TRBV28|TRBJ1-2
TGTGCCAGCAGTTCCCCCCCAGTGAACTATGGCTACACCTTC
CASSSPPVNYGYTF
>TRBD2|-|TRBV5-1|TRBJ2-5
TGCGCCAGCAGCTTGCGAGGGACTAGCTTGCTGGAGACCCAGTACTTC
CASSLRGTSLLETQYF
>-|once|TRBV7-6|TRBJ2-2
TGTGCCAGCAGAGGTCGGACCGGGGAGCTGTTTTTT
CASRGRTGELFF
>-|-|TRBV29-1|TRBJ1-3
TGCAGCGTTGAAGGGCAGAGAAACACCATATATTTT
CSVEGQRNTIYF
>TRBD2|-|TRBV9|TRBJ2-5
TGTGCCAGCAGCCCCCGGACTAGCGGGAGCCCGGGAGAGACCCAGTACTTC
CASSPRTSGSPGETQYF
>-|-|TRBV5-1|TRBJ2-3
TGCGCCAGCAGGGGGGGAGAAGAAGATACGCAGTATTTT
CASRGGEEDTQYF